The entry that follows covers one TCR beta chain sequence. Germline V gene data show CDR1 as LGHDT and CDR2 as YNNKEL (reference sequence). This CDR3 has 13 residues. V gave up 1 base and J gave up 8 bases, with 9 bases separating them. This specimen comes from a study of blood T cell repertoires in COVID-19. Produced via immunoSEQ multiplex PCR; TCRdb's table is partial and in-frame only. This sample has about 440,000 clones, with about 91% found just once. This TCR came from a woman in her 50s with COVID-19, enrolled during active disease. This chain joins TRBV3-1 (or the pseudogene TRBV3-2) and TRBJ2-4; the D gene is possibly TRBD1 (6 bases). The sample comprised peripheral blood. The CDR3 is CASSQAGVDIQYF. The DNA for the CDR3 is TGTGCCAGCAGCCAAGCAGGGGTGGACATTCAGTACTTC.